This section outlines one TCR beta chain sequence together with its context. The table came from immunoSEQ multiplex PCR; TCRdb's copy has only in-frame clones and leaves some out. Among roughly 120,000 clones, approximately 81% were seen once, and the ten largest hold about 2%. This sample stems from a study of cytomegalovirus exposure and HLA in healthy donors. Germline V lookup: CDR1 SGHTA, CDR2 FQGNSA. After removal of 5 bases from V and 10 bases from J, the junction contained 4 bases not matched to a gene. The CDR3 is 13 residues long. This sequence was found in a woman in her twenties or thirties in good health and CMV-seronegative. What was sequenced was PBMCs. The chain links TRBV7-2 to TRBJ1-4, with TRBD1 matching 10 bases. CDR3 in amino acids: CASSRDRGGKLFF. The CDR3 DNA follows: TGTGCCAGCAGCCGGGACAGGGGAGGAAAACTGTTTTTT.